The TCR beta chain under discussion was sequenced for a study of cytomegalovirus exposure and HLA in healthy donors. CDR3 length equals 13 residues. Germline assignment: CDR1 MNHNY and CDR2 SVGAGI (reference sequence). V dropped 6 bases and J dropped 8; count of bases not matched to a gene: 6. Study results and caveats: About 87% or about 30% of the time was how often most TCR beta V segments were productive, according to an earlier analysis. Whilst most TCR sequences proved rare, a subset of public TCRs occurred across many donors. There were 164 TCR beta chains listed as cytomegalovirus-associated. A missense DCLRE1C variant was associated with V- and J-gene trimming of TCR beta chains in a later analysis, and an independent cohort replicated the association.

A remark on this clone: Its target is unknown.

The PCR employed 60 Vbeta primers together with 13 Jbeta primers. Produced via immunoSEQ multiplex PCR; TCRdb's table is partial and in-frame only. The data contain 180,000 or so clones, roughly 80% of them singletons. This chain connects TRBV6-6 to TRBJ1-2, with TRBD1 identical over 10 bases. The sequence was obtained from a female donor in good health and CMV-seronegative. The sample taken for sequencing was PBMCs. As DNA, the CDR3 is TGTGCCAGCAGGGGCGGGACAGGGGAGGGCTACACCTTC. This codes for CASRGGTGEGYTF.